This paragraph reports one T cell receptor beta chain. The antigen is not known. The data are from a study of cytomegalovirus exposure and HLA in healthy donors. Study-wide findings and caveats: The study flagged roughly 150 TCR beta chains as cytomegalovirus-associated. Cytomegalovirus status, reportedly, was diagnosed with high specificity and sensitivity by the classifier.

This CDR3 spans 15 amino acids. Per the germline V gene, CDR1 is MNHEY and CDR2 is SVGAGI. Trimming stripped 1 base from V and 1 base from J, with 10 bases between. The data were produced by immunoSEQ multiplex PCR, yet TCRdb's version contains in-frame clones alone and is incomplete. The sample lists under 400,000 clones; about nine tenths were seen once. The sequenced sample was PBMCs. The chain joins TRBV6-5 to TRBJ1-1, with D possibly being TRBD1 (5 bases). The TCR was taken from a woman younger than 35 in good health and CMV-seronegative. The CDR3 sequence: CASSYWGRENTEAFF. As DNA, the CDR3 is TGTGCCAGCAGTTACTGGGGCAGGGAGAACACTGAAGCTTTCTTT.